These T cell receptor beta chains were read from a single sample in a study of shared clonotypes between healthy human individuals. Profiled with immunoSEQ multiplex PCR; TCRdb holds only in-frame clones, not every one. The sample includes approximately 1.1 million clones, approximately 78% of them seen just once. Material: memory CD4+ T cells from PBMCs. The receptors were sampled from a man between 18 and 35 years old in good health. Some clones in this sample may be carry-over from other donors' samples. Both conserved end residues are part of each CDR3. D genes are given only for firm matches. Some rows have no size entry. The others give once, few or many, or a class for an expanded clone.

j_call: TRBJ1-1; d_call: -; clone_size: -; v_call: TRBV6-1; cdr3_nt: TGTGCCAGCAGCCCTTACAGGAACACTGAAGCTTTCTTT; cdr3_aa: CASSPYRNTEAFF
j_call: TRBJ2-7; d_call: TRBD1; clone_size: -; v_call: TRBV4-1; cdr3_nt: TGCGCCAGCAGCCAAGTCAGGGGGCCCCGCTCTTACGAGCAGTACTTC; cdr3_aa: CASSQVRGPRSYEQYF
j_call: TRBJ2-3; d_call: -; clone_size: few; v_call: TRBV10-3; cdr3_nt: TGTGCCACGGGGAGGGGGCTCCCTAGCACAGATACGCAGTATTTT; cdr3_aa: CATGRGLPSTDTQYF
j_call: TRBJ1-3; d_call: -; clone_size: -; v_call: TRBV7-9; cdr3_nt: TGTGCCAGCAGCCAGTCAGCTGGAAACACCATATATTTT; cdr3_aa: CASSQSAGNTIYF
j_call: TRBJ2-1; d_call: -; clone_size: once; v_call: TRBV7-2; cdr3_nt: TGTGCCAGCGGGACGACGGCGAGCTCCTACAATGAGCAGTTCTTC; cdr3_aa: CASGTTASSYNEQFF
j_call: TRBJ1-2; d_call: -; clone_size: -; v_call: TRBV5-5; cdr3_nt: TGTGCCAGCTCATTCCCGACTGGGGTATATGGCTACACCTTC; cdr3_aa: CASSFPTGVYGYTF
j_call: TRBJ1-1; d_call: -; clone_size: -; v_call: TRBV2; cdr3_nt: TGTGCCAGCAGTGTTGAGTCTGGAGGGACTGAAGCTTTCTTT; cdr3_aa: CASSVESGGTEAFF
j_call: TRBJ1-5; d_call: -; clone_size: few; v_call: TRBV30; cdr3_nt: TGTGCCTGGAGTCCCCCTGGGCTTTATAGCAATCAGCCCCAGCATTTT; cdr3_aa: CAWSPPGLYSNQPQHF
j_call: TRBJ2-2; d_call: TRBD1; clone_size: -; v_call: TRBV5-8; cdr3_nt: TGTGCCAGCAGCAAAAACAGACAGGGAGCCACCGGGGAGCTGTTTTTT; cdr3_aa: CASSKNRQGATGELFF
j_call: TRBJ1-1; d_call: -; clone_size: -; v_call: TRBV5-1; cdr3_nt: TGCGCCAGCAGCTGGGTGGGGTACACTGAAGCTTTCTTT; cdr3_aa: CASSWVGYTEAFF
j_call: TRBJ1-1; d_call: -; clone_size: -; v_call: TRBV30; cdr3_nt: TGTGCCTGGAGTGTAGGTTCGACAGTACGGAAGGCTGAAGCTTTCTTT; cdr3_aa: CAWSVGSTVRKAEAFF
j_call: TRBJ1-2; d_call: TRBD1; clone_size: -; v_call: TRBV4-3; cdr3_nt: TGCGCCAGCAGCCAAGATATATGGCAGGGGGACTATGGCTACACCTTC; cdr3_aa: CASSQDIWQGDYGYTF
j_call: TRBJ1-5; d_call: TRBD1; clone_size: -; v_call: TRBV7-4; cdr3_nt: TGTGCCAGCAGCTTGAAAAAAGATTCTCCTGGGACAGGGGCCCAACAGCCCCAGCATTTT; cdr3_aa: CASSLKKDSPGTGAQQPQHF
j_call: TRBJ1-3; d_call: TRBD1; clone_size: -; v_call: TRBV18; cdr3_nt: TGTGCCAGCTCAGAGGGCCAGGGGGTTCGTGGAAACACCATATATTTT; cdr3_aa: CASSEGQGVRGNTIYF
j_call: TRBJ1-5; d_call: TRBD1; clone_size: -; v_call: TRBV7-8; cdr3_nt: TGTGCCAGCAGCTTAGCGCTGAGGGGGCAACAGCCCCAGCATTTT; cdr3_aa: CASSLALRGQQPQHF
j_call: TRBJ2-7; d_call: -; clone_size: -; v_call: TRBV5-4; cdr3_nt: TGTGCCAGCAGCTTCAGGGACCGAAGCTCCTACGAGCAGTACTTC; cdr3_aa: CASSFRDRSSYEQYF
j_call: TRBJ1-5; d_call: -; clone_size: -; v_call: TRBV6-1; cdr3_nt: TGTGCCAGCAGTGCACGTCGACCTGGAGGGGTTGGCAATCAGCCCCAGCATTTT; cdr3_aa: CASSARRPGGVGNQPQHF
j_call: TRBJ1-5; d_call: -; clone_size: -; v_call: TRBV28; cdr3_nt: TGTGCCAGCAGCCAACTAGCCCTTCAGCCCCAGCATTTT; cdr3_aa: CASSQLALQPQHF